A single sample is the source of the 5 T cell receptor beta chains below, sequenced in a study of blood T cell repertoires in COVID-19. The repertoire was sequenced with immunoSEQ multiplex PCR; TCRdb's copy has only in-frame clones and lacks some. Among under 100,000 clones listed, over 75% were seen once. Sequencing used peripheral blood. These receptors were taken from a human donor in a cohort sampled during active COVID-19.

The chain uses TRBV11-3 and TRBJ2-3, with D possibly being TRBD1 (5 bases). The CDR3 contains 14 residues. Germline CDR1 is SGHNT and CDR2 is YENEEA. V lost 1 base, J lost 2 bases, and 7 bases lay in between. This chain's CDR3 is CASSLGQSTDTQYF. In nucleotides, the CDR3 is TGTGCCAGCAGCTTAGGACAGTCCACAGATACGCAGTATTTT.

The chain uses TRBV5-1 and TRBJ2-1; TRBD1 matches 9 bases. The CDR3 covers 15 residues. CDR1 and CDR2 (germline): SGHRS, YFSETQ. J was trimmed by 10 bases and V by 4 bases; bases with no gene match: 12. The CDR3 DNA reads TGCGCCAGCAGCGCTGGGACAGGGCCCGTTAAGGAGCAGTTCTTC. Protein sequence: CASSAGTGPVKEQFF.

CDR3 in DNA: TGTGCCAGCAGCTTAACAGGTACAACCTACGAGCAGTACTTC. Translation gives CASSLTGTTYEQYF. The chain uses TRBV7-9 and TRBJ2-7, with D perhaps TRBD1 (5 bases). There are 14 residues in the CDR3. Germline CDR1 and CDR2: SEHNR and FQNEAQ (reference sequence). Trimming took 2 bases from V and 2 from J, leaving 10 bases between them.

The V gene is TRBV7-9, the J gene TRBJ2-3; D gene uncertain. CDR1 SEHNR and CDR2 FQNEAQ come from the germline V gene (reference sequence). V was clipped by 1 base and J by 4 bases, with 6 bases between them. The CDR3 consists of 13 residues. The chain's CDR3 is CASSLVVADTQYF. CDR3 nucleotide sequence: TGTGCCAGCAGCTTAGTTGTCGCAGATACGCAGTATTTT.

The CDR3 spells CAWSEQGLGYTF. The CDR3 DNA is TGTGCCTGGAGTGAACAGGGCCTAGGCTACACCTTC. The chain combines TRBV30 with TRBJ1-2; perhaps TRBD1 as D (6 bases). V was pared by 1 base and J by 8 bases, with 11 bases between. Per the germline V gene, CDR1 is GTSNPN and CDR2 is SVGIG (reference sequence). The CDR3 runs to 12 residues.